These 2 T cell receptor beta chains came from one sample sequenced in a study of tumor and adjacent non-tumor tissue in lung cancer. The library came from three nested PCR rounds adapted from ARM-PCR protocols. TCRdb itself ran the multiplex PCR reads through MiXCR, one entry per CDR3 protein. The data show more than 60,000 distinct CDR3 sequences, around 74% seen once. RNA was extracted from bulk tissue without any cell sorting. Sample: lung tumor tissue. The source is a woman aged 45 to 65 with non-small cell lung cancer.

As for this clonotype: A much larger clone lies a single base off, so this may be a read error. The rearrangement joins TRBV30 to TRBJ2-7; 14 positions agree with TRBD2. V shed 4 bases and J 5 bases; nucleotides not matched to a gene: 7. Germline CDR1 is GTSNPN and CDR2 is SVGIG (reference sequence). This CDR3 has 15 amino acids. The CDR3 loop reads CAWKGLAGGTDEQYF. Written as DNA, the CDR3 is TGTGCCTGGAAAGGACTAGCGGGAGGAACCGACGAGCAGTACTTC.

Notes on this clonotype: A much bigger clone sits one base away, suggesting this may be a read error. CDR3 DNA: TGTGCCAGCAGTGGCCTCTCCCGGGGGAGGAAGTTCTTC. It specifies CASSGLSRGRKFF. V usage is TRBV6-4 and J usage is TRBJ2-1; TRBD2 might be the D (6 bases). The V and J ends lost 4 bases and 14 bases respectively, with 18 bases between them. The germline V gene has CDR1 MRHNA and CDR2 SNTAGT. The CDR3 covers 13 residues.